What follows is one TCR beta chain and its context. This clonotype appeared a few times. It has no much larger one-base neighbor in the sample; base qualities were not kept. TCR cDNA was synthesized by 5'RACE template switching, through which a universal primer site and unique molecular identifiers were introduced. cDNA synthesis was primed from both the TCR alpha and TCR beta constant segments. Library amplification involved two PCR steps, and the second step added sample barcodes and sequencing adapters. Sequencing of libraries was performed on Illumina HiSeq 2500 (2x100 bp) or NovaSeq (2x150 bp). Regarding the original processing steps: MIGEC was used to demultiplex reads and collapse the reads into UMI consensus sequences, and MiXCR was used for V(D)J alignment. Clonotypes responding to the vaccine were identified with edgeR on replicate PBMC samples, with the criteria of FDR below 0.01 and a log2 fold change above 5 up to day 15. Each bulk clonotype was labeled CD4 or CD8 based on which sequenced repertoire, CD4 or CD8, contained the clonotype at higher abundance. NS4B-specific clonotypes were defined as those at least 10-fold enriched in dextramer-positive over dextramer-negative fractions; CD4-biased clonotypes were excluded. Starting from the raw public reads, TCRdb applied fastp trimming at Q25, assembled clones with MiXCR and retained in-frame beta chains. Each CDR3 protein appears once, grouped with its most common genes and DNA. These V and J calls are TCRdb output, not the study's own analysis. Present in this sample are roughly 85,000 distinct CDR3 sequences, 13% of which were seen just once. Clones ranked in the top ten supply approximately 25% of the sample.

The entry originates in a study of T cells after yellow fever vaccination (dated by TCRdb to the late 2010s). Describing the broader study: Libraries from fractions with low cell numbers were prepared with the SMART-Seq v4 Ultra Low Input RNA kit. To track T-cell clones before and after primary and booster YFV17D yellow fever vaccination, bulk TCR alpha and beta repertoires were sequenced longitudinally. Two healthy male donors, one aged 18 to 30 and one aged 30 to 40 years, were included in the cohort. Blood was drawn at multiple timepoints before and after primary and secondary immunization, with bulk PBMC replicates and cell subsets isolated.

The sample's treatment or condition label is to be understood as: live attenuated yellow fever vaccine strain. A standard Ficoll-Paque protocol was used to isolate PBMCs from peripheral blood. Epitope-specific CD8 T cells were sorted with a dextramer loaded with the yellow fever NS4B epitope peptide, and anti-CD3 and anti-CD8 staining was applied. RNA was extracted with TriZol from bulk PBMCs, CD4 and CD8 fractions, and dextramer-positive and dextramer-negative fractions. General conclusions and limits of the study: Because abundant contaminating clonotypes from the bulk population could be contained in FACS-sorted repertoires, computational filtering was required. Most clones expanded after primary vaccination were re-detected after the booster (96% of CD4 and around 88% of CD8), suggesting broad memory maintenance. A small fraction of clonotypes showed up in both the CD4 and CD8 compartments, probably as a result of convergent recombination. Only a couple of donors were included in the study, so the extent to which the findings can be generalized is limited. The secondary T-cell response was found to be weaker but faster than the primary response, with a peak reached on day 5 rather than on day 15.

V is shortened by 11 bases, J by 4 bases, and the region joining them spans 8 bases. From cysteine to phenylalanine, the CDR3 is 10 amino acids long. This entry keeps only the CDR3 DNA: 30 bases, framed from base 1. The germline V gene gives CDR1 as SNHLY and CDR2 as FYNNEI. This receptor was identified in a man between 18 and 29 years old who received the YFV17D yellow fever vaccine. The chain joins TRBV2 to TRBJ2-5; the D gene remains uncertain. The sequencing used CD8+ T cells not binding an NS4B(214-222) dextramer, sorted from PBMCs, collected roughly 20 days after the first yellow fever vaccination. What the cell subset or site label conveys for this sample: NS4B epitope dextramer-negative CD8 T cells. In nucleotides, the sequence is TGTGCCGCCTGGGGAGAGACCCAGTACTTC. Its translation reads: CAAWGETQYF.